What follows are 17 T cell receptor beta chains derived from one specimen sequenced in a study of blood T cells in healthy people across ages (dated by TCRdb to about 2015). Library preparation employed 5' RACE. TCRdb shows the sequencer as Illumina HiSeq 2500. A second roughly 6 to 12 cycle PCR used a sample-barcoded 5' primer and a J-beta primer mix. TCRdb ran its own pipeline on the public reads, namely fastp trimming at Q25 and MiXCR clone calling, and kept in-frame beta chains. Merged by CDR3 protein, the rows form single entries marked with the most common genes and DNA. The sample includes more than 650,000 distinct CDR3 sequences, with over 20% observed a single time. Around a fifth of the sample lies in the top ten. The sequencing input was blood. These receptors all come from a man aged 70 or older in good health.

The rearrangement joins TRBV12-3 or TRBV12-4 to TRBJ2-5; D ambiguous. The CDR3 totals 14 residues. Trimming removed 3 bases from V and 0 bases from J, with 8 bases in between. CDR3 nucleotides: TGTGCCAGCAGTTTTTCGACGTACCAAGAGACCCAGTACTTC. It specifies CASSFSTYQETQYF.

V usage is TRBV2 and J usage is TRBJ2-1; tentatively, D is TRBD2 (5 bases). The CDR3 spans 13 residues. V was trimmed by 0 bases and J by 10 bases, leaving 10 bases between them. Germline-derived CDR1 and CDR2 are SNHLY and FYNNEI. The CDR3 nucleotides are TGTGCCAGCAGTGAAGCGAGGTCGGGAGAGCAGTTCTTC. This encodes CASSEARSGEQFF.

This clonotype was seen repeatedly, ten times or more. The chain recombines TRBV29-1 with TRBJ1-4; TRBD1 matches at 7 bases. The CDR3 totals 14 residues. Germline values: CDR1 SQVTM, CDR2 ANQGSEA. The V segment lost 4 bases and the J segment 4 bases; nucleotides outside the gene matches: 6. CDR3: CSVARGDVNEKLFF. In DNA form, the CDR3 reads TGCAGCGTTGCCAGGGGGGACGTTAATGAAAAACTGTTTTTT. Complete variable domain (other parts from reference TRBV29-1 and TRBJ1-4): SAVISQKPSRDICQRGTSLTIQCQVDSQVTMMFWYRQQPGQSLTLIATANQGSEATYESGFVIDKFPISRPNLTFSTLTVSNMSPEDSSIYLCSVARGDVNEKLFFGSGTQLSVL.

This chain joins TRBV10-1 and TRBJ1-5; D unclear. CDR3 length: 14 residues. The V gene lost 9 bases and the J gene lost 6 bases, with 18 bases spanning the gap. CDR1 is WNHNN, CDR2 SYGVQD, per germline (reference sequence). The chain's CDR3 is CARRESRRIQPQHF. DNA for the CDR3: TGCGCCAGACGGGAGTCCAGGAGGATTCAGCCCCAGCATTTT.

Many counts were recorded for this clonotype. The chain has TRBV7-2 and TRBJ2-1, with a weak D call TRBD2 (5 bases). CDR1 and CDR2 (germline): SGHTA, FQGNSA. The CDR3 loop spans 16 amino acids. V shed 1 base and J shed 4 bases, with 14 bases lying between them. CDR3 bases: TGTGCCAGCAGCTTAGGTCCTAGCCATGTATACAATGAGCAGTTCTTC. It is translated as CASSLGPSHVYNEQFF.

This clonotype was seen a handful of times. As DNA, the CDR3 is TGTGCCAGCAATCAACAGGGGTCCTATAATTCACCCCTCCACTTT. Translation gives CASNQQGSYNSPLHF. This rearrangement joins TRBV6-6 to TRBJ1-6; 7 bases fit TRBD1. The CDR3 contains 15 residues. Germline V gives CDR1 MNHNY, CDR2 SVGAGI (reference sequence). V shed 7 bases and J 1 base; nucleotides not matched to a gene: 4.

V usage is TRBV7-6 and J usage is TRBJ2-5; weak D call: TRBD1 (5 bases). V was pared by 6 bases and J by 4 bases, with 15 bases between. The germline V gene encodes CDR1 SGHVS and CDR2 FNYEAQ. The CDR3 spans 14 residues. The CDR3, as DNA: TGTGCCAGCAGTAAGGGGTCCCTGGGAGAGACCCAGTACTTC. Its protein is CASSKGSLGETQYF.

This clonotype was found a few times. The chain recombines TRBV20-1 with TRBJ2-3, with TRBD2 matching 9 bases. This CDR3 comprises 15 residues. V lost 6 bases to trimming and J lost 5 bases; unmatched junction nucleotides: 12. CDR1 is DFQATT, CDR2 SNEGSKA, per germline (reference sequence). The CDR3 spells CSARPRGGRGDTQYF. CDR3 nucleotides: TGCAGTGCGCGACCGCGGGGGGGCCGGGGAGATACGCAGTATTTT.

This clonotype was observed many times. DNA of the CDR3: TGCGCCAGCAGCCGGGAGGCGGGTGACTATGGCTACACCTTC. Translating it yields CASSREAGDYGYTF. This rearrangement joins TRBV5-1 to TRBJ1-2; D gene uncertain. Trimming took off 4 bases at V and 3 bases at J, with 13 bases between the two ends. The germline gives CDR1 SGHRS, CDR2 YFSETQ. The CDR3 runs to 14 residues.

The chain combines TRBV18 with TRBJ2-5; weak D call: TRBD1 (6 bases). The J call may be mistaken, given a closer DNA end match to TRBJ2-7. Germline-derived CDR1 and CDR2 are KGHSH and LQKENI. The CDR3 has 14 amino acids. CDR3 region: CASSPLDRSYEQYF. CDR3 bases: TGTGCCAGCTCACCCCTGGACAGATCCTACGAGCAGTACTTC.

V usage is TRBV4-2 and J usage is TRBJ1-5; D perhaps matches TRBD1 (5 bases). Per germline, CDR1 LGHNA and CDR2 YNFKEQ. Between the trimmed V and J ends, which lost 3 bases and 6 bases, there was a span of 12 bases. The CDR3 extends over 14 amino acids. The CDR3 here is CASSHAGASQPQHF. The DNA of the CDR3 is TGTGCCAGCAGCCACGCCGGGGCCAGTCAGCCCCAGCATTTT.

This clonotype has only a few counts. This chain uses TRBV5-5 with TRBJ2-1; 7 nucleotides align to TRBD1. The CDR3 loop spans 14 amino acids. In germline, CDR1 is SGHKS, CDR2 YYEKEE (reference sequence). V lost 3 bases to trimming and J lost 5 bases; unmatched junction nucleotides: 5. The CDR3 protein is CASSSQQGNNEQFF. DNA for the CDR3: TGTGCCAGCAGCTCCCAACAGGGGAACAATGAGCAGTTCTTC. The full variable domain, its missing parts supplied by reference TRBV5-5 and TRBJ2-1, is DAGVTQSPTHLIKTRGQQVTLRCSPISGHKSVSWYQQVLGQGPQFIFQYYEKEERGRGNFPDRFSARQFPNYSSELNVNALLLGDSALYLCASSSQQGNNEQFFGPGTRLTVL.

This chain uses TRBV12-3 or TRBV12-4 with TRBJ2-3; 8 positions match TRBD2. Losses at the gene ends were 6 bases for V and 2 bases for J; bases not matched to a gene: 4. The CDR3 covers 14 residues. In DNA, the CDR3 is TGTGCCAGCAGACCGGGACTAGACACAGATACGCAGTATTTT. Its protein product is CASRPGLDTDTQYF.

Turning to this clonotype: The junction departs from germline at one end; a sequencing error may be responsible. CDR3 protein: CASSLGGSGRNEFF. The CDR3 DNA is TGTGCCAGCAGCTTAGGCGGTAGCGGGAGAAACGAGTTCTTC. The chain couples TRBV7-8 to TRBJ2-5; 9 nucleotides agree with TRBD2. CDR3 length equals 14 residues. CDR1 is SGHVS and CDR2 is FQNEAQ in the germline V gene.

V usage is TRBV20-1 and J usage is TRBJ1-1; D unresolved. Germline V lookup: CDR1 DFQATT, CDR2 SNEGSKA (reference sequence). The CDR3 consists of 12 residues. The V and J ends lost 6 bases and 7 bases respectively, with 15 bases between them. CDR3 amino acids: CSAKRPSNEAFF. The CDR3 coding sequence is TGCAGTGCAAAGCGACCGTCTAATGAAGCTTTCTTT.

This clonotype has more than one count but fewer than ten. The chain couples TRBV5-4 to TRBJ2-5; 9 bases line up with TRBD2. Trimming cost V 4 bases and J 5 bases; bases outside gene matches: 9. This CDR3 is 15 amino acids long. CDR1 is SGHNT and CDR2 is YYREEE in the germline V gene (reference sequence). The CDR3 DNA reads TGTGCCAGCAGCCCCGGGACTAGCAATTGGGAGACCCAGTACTTC. It codes for CASSPGTSNWETQYF. The variable domain in full, with the rest retrieved from reference TRBV5-4 and TRBJ2-5, is ETGVTQSPTHLIKTRGQQVTLRCSSQSGHNTVSWYQQALGQGPQFIFQYYREEENGRGNFPPRFSGLQFPNYSSELNVNALELDDSALYLCASSPGTSNWETQYFGPGTRLLVL.

This sequence joins TRBV12-3 or TRBV12-4 and TRBJ1-1; D remains ambiguous. The CDR3 runs to 11 residues. Trimming removed 3 bases from V and 6 bases from J, with 5 bases in between. The CDR3 DNA reads as TGTGCCAGCAGTTTCGCGTCTGAAGCTTTCTTT. Translated: CASSFASEAFF.